This T cell receptor beta chain emerged from a study of T cells in localized non-small cell lung cancer. Germline-derived CDR1 and CDR2 are ENHRY and SYGVKD. This CDR3 is built from 16 residues. Losses at the gene ends were 10 bases for V and 4 bases for J; bases not matched to a gene: 8. Using immunoSEQ multiplex PCR, the repertoire was profiled, and TCRdb retains in-frame clones only, with some absent. Here the sample spans just over 70,000 clones, 86% being singletons. General study findings and limits: Clonality of T cells reached its maximum in uninvolved adjacent lung, surpassing tumor. Elevated blood T cell density was associated with longer overall survival. Adjacent lung tissue had a median about 52 of the top 100 clones found in the tumor.

As for this clone: Its target is not known.

The chain couples TRBV10-3 to TRBJ2-1, with 15 bases fitting TRBD2. Material: peripheral blood, obtained before any cancer treatment. The sequence was obtained from a male donor older than 55 with stage III squamous cell lung carcinoma. The CDR3 DNA is TGTGCCACTACTCCCGGGACTAGCGGGGGGTACAATGAGCAGTTCTTC. Amino acid sequence: CATTPGTSGGYNEQFF.